Listed below are T cell receptor beta chains from one sample, sequenced in a study of shared clonotypes between healthy human individuals. Sequencing was performed with immunoSEQ multiplex PCR; in TCRdb, only in-frame clones are kept and a portion is missing. The table lists around 610,000 clones, about 96% of them singletons. The sample consisted of naive CD8+ T cells sorted from blood. These receptors were obtained from a woman in her thirties in good health. Each CDR3 is given with its conserved first and last residue. D genes are given only for firm matches. Clone size is given for some rows only: seen once, a few or many times, or a class if the clone is expanded.

TRBJ1-1	NA	once	TRBV27	TGTGCCAGCAGTTTATCAAGTCAGGGTCACACTGAAGCTTTCTTT	CASSLSSQGHTEAFF
TRBJ1-1	NA	NA	TRBV5-1	TGCGCCAGCAGCCACCCCTCGTCCACTGAAGCTTTCTTT	CASSHPSSTEAFF
TRBJ2-1	NA	NA	TRBV21-1	TGTGCCAGCAGCAAAGGCGCGCGAGGCTCCAAGGTCTTC	CASSKGARGSKVF
TRBJ2-5	NA	NA	TRBV28	TGTGCCAGCAGTTTAATGGGCGGCAGGGGCTGGGAGACCCAGTACTTC	CASSLMGGRGWETQYF
TRBJ1-5	NA	NA	TRBV15	TGTGCCACCAGCAGAGATAAGGGGCCGGCTCAGCCCCAGCATTTT	CATSRDKGPAQPQHF
TRBJ2-7	NA	NA	TRBV6-6	TGTGCCAGCAGCCCAGGACGGAGCTACGAGCAGTACTTC	CASSPGRSYEQYF
TRBJ1-2	NA	NA	TRBV5-6	TGTGCCAGCAGCTTGGGACAGGTCTATGGCTACACCTTC	CASSLGQVYGYTF
TRBJ1-1	TRBD1	NA	TRBV7-9	TGTGCCAGCAGCTCCCCAGGGGGGGGAGAAGCTTTCTTT	CASSSPGGGEAFF
TRBJ2-1	NA	NA	TRBV27	TGTGCCAGCAGTGTGCGGGTTACTTACAATGAGCAGTTCTTC	CASSVRVTYNEQFF
TRBJ2-5	TRBD1	NA	TRBV29-1	TGCAGCGACTTTATTGGGACAGGCTACGATGAGACCCAGTACTTC	CSDFIGTGYDETQYF
TRBJ1-3	NA	NA	TRBV28	TGTGCCAGCACTCGTCCCCACCCCACTTGGGGAAACACCATATATTTT	CASTRPHPTWGNTIYF
TRBJ2-7	NA	NA	TRBV5-4	TGTGCCAGCAGCTTGGAGCTCGGAGTCTACGAGCAGTACTTC	CASSLELGVYEQYF
TRBJ1-2	NA	NA	TRBV28	TGTGCCAGCGCGGGGTTACGCTATGGCTACACCTTC	CASAGLRYGYTF
TRBJ2-2	NA	once	TRBV2	TGTGCCAGCCATAGCGGAGGGGAGCTGTTTTTT	CASHSGGELFF
TRBJ1-1	NA	NA	TRBV27	TGTGCCAGCAGTCCCTCCAAGGGCGAGGTGAACACTGAAGCTTTCTTT	CASSPSKGEVNTEAFF
TRBJ2-7	NA	NA	TRBV2	TGTGCCAGCAGTGAAAATGGATTCGGGTATGAGCAGTACTTC	CASSENGFGYEQYF
TRBJ2-7	TRBD2	NA	TRBV19	TGTGCCAGTAGTACGACGCTAGCGGGAGGGCTTCTCCACGAGCAGTACTTC	CASSTTLAGGLLHEQYF
TRBJ2-6	TRBD1	NA	TRBV30	TGTGCCTGGAGTGCTCCAGGGTGGGACAGGGTGGTGGCCGGGGCCAACGTCCTGACTTTC	CAWSAPGWDRVVAGANVLTF
TRBJ2-1	NA	NA	TRBV7-3	TGTGCCAGCAGCGGACTGACTAATGAGCAGTTCTTC	CASSGLTNEQFF
TRBJ1-2	TRBD1	NA	TRBV28	TGTGCCAGCCGGACAGGGGGCCCGAGCTATGGCTACACCTTC	CASRTGGPSYGYTF
TRBJ2-1	NA	NA	TRBV6-1	TGTGCCAGCAGTGAAGCTGGGGGGAGATACTACAATGAGCAGTTCTTC	CASSEAGGRYYNEQFF
TRBJ2-5	NA	NA	TRBV28	TGTGCCAGCAGCCGCGGGCCCAGGCCGGACTCGTACCAAGAGACCCAGTACTTC	CASSRGPRPDSYQETQYF
TRBJ2-1	NA	NA	TRBV4-2	TGTGCCAGCAGCCAAGACCCGGGTAGTTTGGCCTACAATGAGCAGTTCTTC	CASSQDPGSLAYNEQFF
TRBJ2-2	TRBD2	NA	TRBV7-9	TGTGCCAGCAGCGAAGGGACTAGCGGGAACACCGGGGAGCTGTTTTTT	CASSEGTSGNTGELFF
TRBJ2-2	NA	once	TRBV9	TGTGCCAGCAGCGTAGCAGGTGACGGGGAGCTGTTTTTT	CASSVAGDGELFF
TRBJ2-3	TRBD2	NA	TRBV29-1	TGCAGCCACTTTAGCGGGAGGGCCGTAGACACAGATACGCAGTATTTT	CSHFSGRAVDTDTQYF
TRBJ1-5	TRBD1	NA	TRBV5-1	TGCGCCAGCAGCCTCACAGGGGCGGGCAATCAGCCCCAGCATTTT	CASSLTGAGNQPQHF
TRBJ1-1	TRBD1	NA	TRBV27	TGTGCCAGCAGTCCCGGGACAGGGGGATACACTGAAGCTTTCTTT	CASSPGTGGYTEAFF
TRBJ2-1	NA	NA	TRBV29-1	TGCAGCGTTGGTGGGCGGGATAAAGACAATGAGCAGTTCTTC	CSVGGRDKDNEQFF
TRBJ1-1	NA	NA	TRBV7-9	TGTGCCAGCAGCTTAGCGGAAGCTTTCTTT	CASSLAEAFF
TRBJ2-7	TRBD1	NA	TRBV28	TGTGCCAGCAGTTACGATAGACAGGGCCACGAGCAGTACTTC	CASSYDRQGHEQYF
TRBJ2-2	NA	NA	TRBV19	TGTGCCAGCCATCCGGGGAACACCGGGGAGCTGTTTTTT	CASHPGNTGELFF
TRBJ2-1	TRBD1	NA	TRBV13	TGTGCCAGCAGCCCCCAACGACAGGGGCACTCCTACAATGAGCAGTTCTTC	CASSPQRQGHSYNEQFF
TRBJ2-7	TRBD1	NA	TRBV27	TGTGCCAGCAGTTTATCGGCAGGGGGAGTAGCGTGGTTTTCCTACGAGCAGTACTTC	CASSLSAGGVAWFSYEQYF
TRBJ2-1	TRBD2	NA	TRBV19	TGTGCCAGTAGTATGGGACTAGCGGGAGTCCTAAGCTCTAACAATGAGCAGTTCTTC	CASSMGLAGVLSSNNEQFF
TRBJ2-7	TRBD1	NA	TRBV7-8	TGTGCCAGCAGCTTAGGGGGACAGGGGTCCCCCTTATCCGAGCAGTACTTC	CASSLGGQGSPLSEQYF